The present T cell receptor (beta chain) was sequenced within a study of blood T cell repertoires in COVID-19. Study overall: Samples taken during acute and convalescent COVID-19 were collected in the United States, Italy and Spain. T cells, B-cell-depleted T cells, or PBMCs supplied cDNA or gDNA.

Enrollees, about 18 to 90 years old, lived in about two dozen US areas. V lost 5 bases to trimming and J lost 6 bases; unmatched junction nucleotides: 4. The CDR3 covers 14 residues. Germline lookup yields CDR1 PRHDT and CDR2 FYEKMQ (reference sequence). Libraries were prepared by immunoSEQ multiplex PCR; TCRdb keeps only in-frame clonotypes and omits some of them. The sample contains around 380,000 clones, around 87% of which appear only once. Source material: PBMCs or T cells enriched from blood (not recorded which). This TCR derives from a young man who had recovered from COVID-19. V usage is TRBV13 and J usage is TRBJ2-2; 9 positions agree with TRBD1. CDR3 DNA: TGTGCCAGCAGCCCTGGGACAGGGCCCGGGGAGCTGTTTTTT. Its protein is CASSPGTGPGELFF. Variable domain in full (rest from reference TRBV13 and TRBJ2-2): AAGVIQSPRHLIKEKRETATLKCYPIPRHDTVYWYQQGPGQDPQFLISFYEKMQSDKGSIPDRFSAQQFSDYHSELNMSSLELGDSALYFCASSPGTGPGELFFGEGSRLTVL.